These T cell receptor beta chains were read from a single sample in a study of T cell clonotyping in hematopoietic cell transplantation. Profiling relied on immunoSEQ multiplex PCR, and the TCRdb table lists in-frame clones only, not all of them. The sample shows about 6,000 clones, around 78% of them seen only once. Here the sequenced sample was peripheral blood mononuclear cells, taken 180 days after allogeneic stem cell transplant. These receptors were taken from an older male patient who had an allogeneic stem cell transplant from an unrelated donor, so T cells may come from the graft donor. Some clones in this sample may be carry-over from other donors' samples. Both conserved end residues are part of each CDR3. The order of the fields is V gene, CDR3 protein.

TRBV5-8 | CASSLAPLRGTGELFF
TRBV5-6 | CASSLIAGGIGELFF
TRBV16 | CASSPTGTGDTGELFF
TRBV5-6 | CASGVKAYQETQYF
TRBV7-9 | CASSSRISGSIGTDTQYF
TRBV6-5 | CASRRTGGSYEQYF
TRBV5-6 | CASSTWGRGSGELFF
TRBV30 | CAWRGMTSGISYEQYF
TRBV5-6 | CASSLSSGGSTEAFF
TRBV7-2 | CASSLVQGDYEQYF
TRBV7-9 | CASSLSAGGPVAKNIQYF
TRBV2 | CASKGLAGEETQYF
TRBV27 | CASSTYRTYEQYF
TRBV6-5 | CASSYIAGDTQYF
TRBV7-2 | CASSLYPGANVLTF
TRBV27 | CASSWTGGEQYF
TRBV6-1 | CASSAGANEKLFF
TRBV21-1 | CASPDRNTEAFF
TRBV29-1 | CSVGGTVNEKLFF
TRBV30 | CAWSVGLAKNIQYF
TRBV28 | CASRHMGRGLYNEQFF
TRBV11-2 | CASSSTGTSGIRGETQYF
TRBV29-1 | CSVSGSGNQPQHF
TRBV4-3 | CASSQDVGGTYNEQFF
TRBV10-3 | CAISESWSNSGNTIYF
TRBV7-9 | CASSWTGDGDTQYF
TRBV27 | CASSLFSGAEAFF
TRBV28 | CASAPGLQETQYF
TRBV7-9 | CASSLGDRETQPQHF